Sequencing of this TCR beta chain was carried out in a study of blood T cell repertoires in COVID-19. Overall study context: Samples representing acute and convalescent COVID-19 were sourced from the United States, Italy and Spain. In each case, the material was cDNA or gDNA derived from T cells, B-cell-depleted T cells, or PBMCs.

A word on this clone: One end of the junction is discordant with germline, which a read error may explain.

Authors' methods: Amplification of reference gene primers provided the estimated nucleated cell counts. Sequencing was performed with immunoSEQ multiplex PCR; in TCRdb, only in-frame clones are kept and a portion is missing. V and J calls and clone size are those listed in that table; D and trimming were worked out from the DNA. The data hold a few hundred thousand clones, with 88% observed a single time. During active infection, Seattle patients enrolled and were then monitored through disease. This CDR3 contains 13 residues. Sample: peripheral blood. The V call is TRBV12-3 or TRBV12-4, the J call TRBJ1-2; D is perhaps TRBD1 (5 bases). The clonotype was recovered from a woman aged 50 to 60 with COVID-19, enrolled during active disease. For the CDR3, the DNA is TGTGCCAGCAGTTTAATCGGGACTCCCATGGCCAGCTTC. It yields the protein CASSLIGTPMASF.